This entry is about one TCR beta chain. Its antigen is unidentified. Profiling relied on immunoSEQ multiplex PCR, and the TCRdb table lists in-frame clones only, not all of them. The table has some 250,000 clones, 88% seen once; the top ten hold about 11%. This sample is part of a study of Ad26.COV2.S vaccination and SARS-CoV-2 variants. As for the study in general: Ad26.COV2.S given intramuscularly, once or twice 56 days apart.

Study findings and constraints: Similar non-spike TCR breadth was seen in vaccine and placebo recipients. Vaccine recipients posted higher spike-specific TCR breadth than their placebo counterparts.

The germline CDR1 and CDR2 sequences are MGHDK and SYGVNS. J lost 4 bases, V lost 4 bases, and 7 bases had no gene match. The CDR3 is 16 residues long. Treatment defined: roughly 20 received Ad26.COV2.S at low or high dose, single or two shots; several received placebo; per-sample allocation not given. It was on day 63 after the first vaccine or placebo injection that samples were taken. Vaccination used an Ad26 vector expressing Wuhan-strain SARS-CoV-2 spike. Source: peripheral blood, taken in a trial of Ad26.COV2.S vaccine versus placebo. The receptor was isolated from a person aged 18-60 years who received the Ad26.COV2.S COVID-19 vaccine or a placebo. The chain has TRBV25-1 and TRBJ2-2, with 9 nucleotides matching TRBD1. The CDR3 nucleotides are TGTGCCAGCAGTGTCACAGGGGGCGCGGGCACCGGGGAGCTGTTTTTT. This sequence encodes CASSVTGGAGTGELFF.